Listed here is a single T cell receptor beta chain. The antigen this receptor binds is unknown. No quality values exist for individual bases; no much larger clone is one base distant. The cohort comprised around 690 healthy bone marrow donors. At the time of sampling, all cohort members were nominally healthy, though unrecorded immune exposures were likely present. The donor tested CMV seropositive, placing the donor among the 250 to 350 seropositive members of the cohort. A peripheral blood sample was provided by each donor, and peripheral blood mononuclear cells were used for TCR beta sequencing. Genomic DNA extraction from the blood cell samples was performed with the Qiagen DNeasy Blood Extraction Kit. The data originate from a study of cytomegalovirus exposure and HLA in healthy donors (dated by TCRdb to about 2017). Background for the entire study: An earlier analysis of 587 of the donors reported 276 Gb of sequence data and around 110 million unique TCR beta sequences obtained from some 170 million T cells. In a later genetic analysis, genome-wide SNP genotypes for about 55% of the roughly 700 donors were used, and that subset was treated as a discovery cohort. All discovery cohort repertoires had been generated on a single sequencing platform. The study profiled the T cell repertoires of hundreds of subjects by immunosequencing and related them to cytomegalovirus serostatus. The number of donors typed differed by locus, with 629-630 for A, B, C, DRB1 and DQB1, around 500 for DQA1, 600 to 610 for DPA1, and some 440 for DPB1. An early release that covered 500 to 800 HLA-typed donors contained 250 to 350 gigabases of sequencing data and about 84 million unique TCR sequences. A handful of DR-DQ haplotypes were handled as single units for association and clustering because linkage in the cohort was strong. Rather than drawing on any new phenotypic data, the later analysis identified candidate immune exposures from TCR beta sequences and the way those sequences occurred across donors. A later analysis re-examined previously published TCR beta repertoires from several hundred donors and added high-resolution HLA genotyping to investigate patterns of TCR occurrence. The study aimed to test whether cataloging public T cell receptors could reveal signatures of past pathogen exposure. To predict cytomegalovirus infection status, the study brought together high-throughput TCR immunosequencing, statistical association of individual TCRs with disease status, and machine learning. Of the 398 genotyped donors, approximately 83% fell in the genetic ancestry cluster associated with self-reported Caucasian donors. Among under 450 genotyped donors of the cohort, an average of 235,054 unique TCR beta nucleotide sequences were sequenced per donor, 15% to 20% of them non-productive. Along with the approximately 670-subject first cohort, a separate validation cohort of over a hundred different subjects was used. In an earlier analysis of roughly 580 of the donors, high-throughput TCR beta sequencing was used to judge whether each TCR beta V gene segment behaved as functional or pseudogenic. Donor age, sex, ethnicity and CMV serostatus were compiled together with the repertoire data. HLA typing included class I and class II loci at four-digit resolution. Study-wide conclusions, independent of this receptor: V-gene and J-gene trimming of TCR beta chains was associated with a missense DCLRE1C variant in a later genetic analysis, and the association was replicated in an independent cohort. According to a later analysis, most CMV-associated TCR beta chains appeared to be HLA-restricted, and the HLA associations seemed to be driven largely by CMV exposure. The presence/absence analyses assumed that sequencing depth was roughly uniform across donors, and that assumption may not be true. In vitro tests confirmed that three of the cytomegalovirus-associated TCR beta chains recognize cytomegalovirus antigens. In this cohort, only TCR beta chains were sequenced, and detectable features were limited by the absence of alpha or paired-chain data. The 87-base-pair reads could not distinguish some IMGT-functional V segments, including TRBV6-2 and TRBV6-3, so those segments were excluded. Because counts were too low, roughly 16 rarely observed V segments, including chromosome 9 orphons, were excluded from the earlier analysis of several hundred of the donors. While some public TCRs were present in many individuals, most TCR sequences turned up only very rarely across donors. The study gave a list of under 200 TCR beta chains associated with cytomegalovirus. Compared with the approximately 720-donor mean, donors in an Asian-associated ancestry cluster had fewer N-insertions in productive TCRs, according to a later genetic analysis. In a later analysis, HLA-associated TCR beta chains showed more clonal expansion and lower generation probabilities than non-associated chains that were equally common. CMV serostatus was the only immune exposure information available for the cohort. The authors suggested that the approach could potentially be generalized to other disease states and immunological phenotypes. A cluster of highly shared sequence variants was judged likely to be a technical artifact of the sequencing pipeline. A further reported finding was that TCR beta sequences accurately predicted the HLA-A and HLA-B alleles for most subjects in the first cohort. In both the original and validation cohorts, the classifier was reported to diagnose cytomegalovirus status with high specificity and sensitivity. When HLA alleles, especially DR and DQ, strongly co-occurred, TCR associations were difficult to assign to individual alleles. In a later analysis, about 16,000 TCR beta sequences were associated with specific HLA alleles at a false discovery rate of 0.05. Linkage disequilibrium might explain the correlated functional status among segregating V segments, but an unknown experimental factor could not be ruled out. Several of the top co-occurrence clusters appeared to be linked to parvovirus B19, influenza, CMV and Epstein-Barr virus, according to a later analysis. According to a later analysis, TCR association rates differed among HLA loci, with DRB1 alleles showing the most associated TCRs and HLA-C alleles showing the fewest. In an earlier analysis of roughly 560 of the donors, most TCR beta V segments were observed in productive rearrangements about 87% or about 30% of the time, broadly matching IMGT annotations. HLA typing was unavailable for some donors at each locus, so association tests used only the typed subset.

The germline V gene specifies SGHAT as CDR1 and FQNNGV as CDR2. Inclusive of the bounding cysteine and phenylalanine, the CDR3 is 13 residues long. Only CDR3 DNA is held: 39 bases, read in frame from base 1. V drops 3 bases and J drops 0 bases, leaving 5 bases in between. Libraries were prepared through the immunoSEQ multiplex PCR assay. For the multiplex PCR, a mixture combining 60 forward primers for TCR Vbeta segments and 13 reverse primers for TCR Jbeta segments was used. A multiplex PCR assay on genomic DNA amplified the CDR3 region of rearranged TCR beta genes. The amplified TCR beta libraries were sequenced on the Illumina HiSeq System as 87-base-pair reads. As for the authors' bioinformatics: In a later analysis, roughly 80 million unique TCR beta chains were counted across the 666 repertoires, and roughly 11 million of these chains were shared by at least two donors. A nearest-neighbor algorithm error-corrected the raw reads and collapsed the reads into unique sequences, merging closely related sequences to remove PCR and sequencing errors. CDR3 sequences were aligned to IMGT reference sequences to assign V, D and J gene segments. For a sequence to be retained, a match of at least six nucleotides to both a V gene segment and a J gene segment was required. Rearrangements were called productive when the CDR3 lacked stop codons and stayed in frame with V and J; all others were non-productive. CDR3 was defined according to IMGT convention as the region running from the second conserved V-encoded cysteine to the conserved J-encoded phenylalanine. In an earlier analysis of around 570 of the donors, sequences lacking an unambiguous match to a single V gene segment were excluded. An earlier analysis of approximately 590 of the donors classified V segments as functional when productive rearrangements were above 56.7% and as segregating when the standard deviation between donors was above 5%. A statistical classification framework was developed to diagnose cytomegalovirus status using the catalog of TCR beta chain sequences. V and J gene assignment, in a later analysis, came from comparing TCR nucleotide sequences with IMGT/GENE-DB human TR gene sequences. A later analysis assigned CDR3 sequences and most-parsimonious VDJ recombination scenarios with the TCRdist pipeline. In a later analysis, each TCR beta chain was defined by its CDR3 amino acid sequence together with its V-gene family, and reads without a unique V-gene family were excluded. As a way to deal with suspected cross-contamination and a sequencing artifact, a later analysis dropped over 550 nucleotide sequences that were highly shared and had low generation probability. In a later analysis, a clonal expansion index for each public chain was calculated from normalized within-repertoire ranks of inferred template counts. In a later analysis, generation probabilities were computed using a VDJ recombination model fitted to out-of-frame rearrangements, and the results were checked against IGoR. In a later analysis, TCR-TCR, TCR-HLA and TCR-CMV co-occurrence was scored with hypergeometric tests, and a repertoire-size bias correction was applied to TCR pairs. In a later analysis, false discovery rates were estimated by permuting HLA or CMV assignments 20 times. In a later analysis, co-occurring TCRs were grouped with DBSCAN, and TCRdist sequence similarity was added when clustering was performed within HLA-allele-positive subsets. Repertoires with fewer than 30,000 or more than 120,000 public chains, plus five repertoires with anomalous nucleotide sharing, were excluded from co-occurrence clustering. This is the immuneACCESS table as TCRdb keeps it, with only in-frame sequences that have V and J called. A part of the clones is gone; compared with another copy, unresolved V genes explain less than half, and the rest is unexplained. The D gene and trimming were derived from the DNA, and the V and J assignments and clone size from that table. The sample includes approximately 170,000 clones, with about 85% observed a single time. The top ten clones comprise approximately 2.5% of the sample.

This TCR was sampled from a man in his thirties or forties in good health and CMV-seropositive. Sequenced sample: PBMCs. The chain joins TRBV11-2 to TRBJ1-1, with no confident D gene call. The CDR3 has the sequence CASSFKLNTEAFF. The DNA reads as follows: TGTGCCAGCAGCTTTAAATTGAACACTGAAGCTTTCTTT.